This is a list of T cell receptor beta chains from one sample in a study of spatial heterogeneity in lung cancer. TCRdb itself ran the 5' RACE reads through MiXCR, one entry per CDR3 protein. The sample contains about 40,000 distinct CDR3 sequences, roughly 4.9% of which appear only once. Sequenced here: PBMCs, sampled at surgery. The source of these receptors is a female donor with early-stage non-small cell lung cancer. Both conserved end residues are trimmed from each CDR3. Each record gives: CDR3 protein, clone size, V gene. Expanded clones get a size class; other rows say once, few or many, or leave the size out.

ASSPDRGFSSGANVLT few TRBV19
ASSAGSGYT many TRBV5-4
SAPEVIYGYT many TRBV20-1
ASSPAREVVYGYT many TRBV5-1
ASGHKNNEQF many TRBV11-2
ASSLLAGGPGELF many TRBV7-8
ASSRLAGPSYEQY many TRBV14
ASSIWGRGNQPQH . TRBV19
ASSLASGGRYQPQH many TRBV12-3/TRBV12-4
ASQLAGLQETQY many TRBV4-1
AISEVSSNYGYT many TRBV10-3
AWSVNVDYEQY . TRBV30
SARGRFSYNEQF many TRBV20-1
SATDYSSTDTQY many TRBV20-1
ASSRDQEAF many TRBV5-1
ASSAPGQNQPQH many TRBV28
ASSRTGNTDTQY many TRBV19
ASSSPPRTRGYEQY many TRBV27
ASSLASLYNEQF many TRBV12-3/TRBV12-4
ASRGKPEAF many TRBV28
ASSVPAGNEQF few TRBV9
ASGAKGGGGENEQF . TRBV6-1
ASSHGLAVTTGELF few TRBV5-4
ASSYSREGSPLH . TRBV6-5
ASSLTFKATPF many TRBV7-3
ASSLAGVEVAF many TRBV7-9
ASSFSQKHANYGYT many TRBV28
ASSGELQPQH few TRBV18
ASSLDGPQQKLF many TRBV11-2
ATSDSGTTTQY many TRBV24-1
SARDGTVYGYT many TRBV20-1
ASSLSRDTEAF many TRBV7-3
SVGLAGGPLDTQY medium-sized TRBV29-1
ASSSTGTSSGANVLT . TRBV7-2
ASRPRHRGRGSNEKLF . TRBV19
ASSPGRWGYGYT many TRBV7-3
ASSLRDGNQPQH many TRBV7-2
ASSSFSGGTSETQY many TRBV28
ASRRSSREKLF . TRBV12-3/TRBV12-4
ASSLDGDGYT many TRBV11-2
ASSDVRDGSPPLH many TRBV9
ASSVDGTVSYEQY few TRBV9
ASSKTLGVSSYEQY . TRBV6-5
ASGGQEPRSYT . TRBV9
SARTSGGARNEQF few TRBV20-1
ASSYSWSGFNQPQH few TRBV6-5
ASSSRAGGGDTQY many TRBV11-2
SATPSGDYNEQF many TRBV20-1
ASSRQSNSYNEQF many TRBV12-3/TRBV12-4
ASSLSGGPYEQY many TRBV5-1
ASSTGDNLPDTQY few TRBV2
ASRSGPPRTTEAF few TRBV12-3/TRBV12-4
ASSLTVRTEAPYEQY many TRBV7-3
SARVIRGPGELF many TRBV29-1
ASSLPGQGGDTDTQY . TRBV23-1
ASSPRQGYAF many TRBV7-2
SVEDWETGVRTDTQY many TRBV29-1
SAFAADPTSGSYNEQF few TRBV20-1
ARRPSDIGQETQY many TRBV21-1
ASSRGTGLTDTQY . TRBV4-3